This TCR beta chain was sequenced for a study of T cell repertoires in cytomegalovirus infection (dated by TCRdb to 2018 to 2020). For context, the study as a whole: Because public TCR beta signatures pointed to carriage of CMV infection together with the matching HLA type, the HLA type of each donor mattered for the analysis.

The paper's findings and limits, for the study overall: In both this cohort and an independent cohort of 352 donors, the cumulative frequency of public TCR beta family members distinguished carriers of CMV infection plus the relevant HLA type. The ex vivo response was dominated by HLA-C-restricted CMV-specific TCR beta clonotypes, and the single most frequent clonotype in two of eight donors was supplied by these HLA-C-restricted clonotypes.

V and J are trimmed by 5 bases and 3 bases, and the gene matches miss 15 bases of the junction. Counted from cysteine to phenylalanine, this CDR3 has 17 amino acids. Only the CDR3 part of the read is kept: 51 bases, read in frame from the first base. Sequences LNHDA (CDR1) and SQIVND (CDR2) are obtained from the germline V gene (reference sequence). TCRdb names Illumina HiSeq 1500 as the instrument used. TCRdb reanalyzed the raw reads on its own, using fastp at Q25 for trimming and MiXCR for clone calling, and kept in-frame beta chains. Each CDR3 protein gets just one entry, which takes the most common genes and DNA from the rows behind it. The sample table shows 55,000 to 70,000 distinct CDR3 sequences, and roughly a third are seen once. About 73% of the sample lies in the top ten. This clonotype occurred a few times. The antigen this receptor binds is unknown. One base away there is no much larger clone; base qualities are not given.

The sequence joins TRBV19 to TRBJ1-1; 7 nucleotides in the junction match TRBD1. This receptor was obtained from a human donor in good health (CMV status not recorded). Some clones in this sample may be carry-over from other donors' samples. The sample comprised PBMCs, sequenced either directly or after in vitro stimulation (not recorded which). The CDR3 sequence is CASSFSGTAEGDTEAFF. The nucleotides read TGTGCCAGTAGTTTCTCCGGGACAGCCGAGGGGGACACTGAAGCTTTCTTT.